The T cell receptor (beta chain) under discussion was sequenced for a study of blood T cell repertoires in COVID-19. Study in general: From T cells, B-cell-depleted T cells, or PBMCs came the material, which was cDNA or gDNA.

Authors' methods: Nucleated cell number was recorded as an estimate derived from reference gene primer amplification. The data were produced by immunoSEQ multiplex PCR, yet TCRdb's version contains in-frame clones alone and is incomplete. V and J calls plus clone size are reproduced from that table; the DNA served to infer D and trimming. The table includes 350,000 to 400,000 clones, roughly nine tenths detected once. J gave up 4 bases and V 6 bases, and 12 bases lay outside the gene matches. Germline V gene sequence: CDR1 SQVTM, CDR2 ANQGSEA. This CDR3 has 14 residues. Sequenced input: PBMCs or T cells enriched from blood (not recorded which). The receptor's source is a woman aged 25 to 39 who had recovered from COVID-19. This chain uses TRBV29-1 with TRBJ2-7; TRBD1 matches 7 bases. CDR3 in amino acids: CSVVGTANIYEQYF. DNA of the CDR3: TGCAGCGTGGTCGGGACAGCTAATATTTACGAGCAGTACTTC.